The present T cell receptor (beta chain) was sequenced within a study of blood T cell repertoires in COVID-19. Study as a whole: Sources were T cells, B-cell-depleted T cells, or PBMCs; the material itself was cDNA or gDNA.

Trimming cost V 2 bases and J 9 bases; bases outside gene matches: 15. Germline lookup yields CDR1 LGHDT and CDR2 YNNKEL (reference sequence). The CDR3 runs to 18 residues. Clones were sequenced by immunoSEQ multiplex PCR, and TCRdb holds only the in-frame ones, with some missing. The profile covers some 100,000 clones, with approximately 89% appearing a single time and about 5% taken by the ten largest. Sample: peripheral blood. The receptor's source is a woman of 80 years or more with active COVID-19. This chain connects TRBV3-1 (or the pseudogene TRBV3-2) to TRBJ2-1; 11 positions agree with TRBD2. This CDR3 reads CASSQPEVVAGGPGEQFF. CDR3 in DNA: TGTGCCAGCAGCCAACCCGAGGTTGTAGCGGGAGGGCCAGGTGAGCAGTTCTTC.